This T cell receptor beta chain was sequenced during a study of technical replicates of blood from several donors. Germline lookup yields CDR1 SGHRS and CDR2 YFSETQ. The CDR3 contains 14 residues. Trimming removed 4 bases at V and 4 bases at J, with 13 bases between. The repertoire was sequenced with immunoSEQ multiplex PCR; TCRdb's copy has only in-frame clones and lacks some. The sample has tens of thousands of clones, just over 95% seen once. V and J are TRBV5-1 and TRBJ2-3; the D gene is possibly TRBD2 (5 bases). The sequenced sample consisted of T cells isolated from PBMCs. The sequence came from a human donor in good health. In DNA, the CDR3 is TGCGCCAGCAGCCGGGATGCAAGAGCAGATACGCAGTATTTT. As protein: CASSRDARADTQYF.